This T cell receptor (beta chain) was retrieved from a study of blood T cell repertoires in COVID-19. Study summary: Both acute and convalescent COVID-19 samples were obtained from the United States, Italy and Spain. T cells, B-cell-depleted T cells, or PBMCs supplied cDNA or gDNA.

The V end lost 0 bases, the J end lost 5 bases, and 11 bases lay between the germline ends. Germline assignment: CDR1 SGHNT and CDR2 YYREEE (reference sequence). The CDR3 loop spans 15 amino acids. Methods used by the authors: Amplification from reference gene primers served as the basis for estimated nucleated cell counts. TCRdb keeps only in-frame clones here, not all; method: immunoSEQ multiplex PCR. V, J and clone size are taken as reported in that table, and D and trimming were inferred from the DNA itself. Here the sample spans 240,000 or so clones, around 83% being singletons. Input material: peripheral blood. This sequence joins TRBV5-4 and TRBJ1-4; possible D gene TRBD1, 5 bases. The clonotype was recovered from a man aged 25-45 years who had recovered from COVID-19. The DNA for the CDR3 is TGTGCCAGCAGCTTGGCTGGGGCAGGAAATGAAAAACTGTTTTTT. Translating it yields CASSLAGAGNEKLFF.